This T cell receptor (beta chain) derives from a study of cytomegalovirus exposure and HLA in healthy donors. General observations from the study: In presence/absence analyses, roughly uniform sequencing depth across donors was assumed. There were some public TCRs occurring in many donors, but most TCR sequences were rare. The likely explanation for a cluster of highly shared sequence variants was sequencing artifact.

PCR amplification relied on 60 Vbeta primers (plus 13 Jbeta primers). Profiled with immunoSEQ multiplex PCR; TCRdb holds only in-frame clones, not every one. The sample contains some 170,000 clones, around 80% of which appear only once. Note on this clone: What it binds is unknown.

The CDR3 sequence is 15 residues long. The germline CDR1 and CDR2 sequences are MRHNA and SNTAGT. V trimming: 5 bases; J trimming: 4 bases; junction bases outside the gene matches: 4. The gene calls are TRBV6-4 and TRBJ2-3; 12 bases are a match to TRBD1. The sequencing sample was made of PBMCs. The receptor's source is a woman in her twenties or thirties in good health and CMV-seropositive. CDR3 amino acids: CASSMGTGGADTQYF. The CDR3 DNA sequence: TGTGCCAGCAGTATGGGGACAGGGGGCGCAGATACGCAGTATTTT.